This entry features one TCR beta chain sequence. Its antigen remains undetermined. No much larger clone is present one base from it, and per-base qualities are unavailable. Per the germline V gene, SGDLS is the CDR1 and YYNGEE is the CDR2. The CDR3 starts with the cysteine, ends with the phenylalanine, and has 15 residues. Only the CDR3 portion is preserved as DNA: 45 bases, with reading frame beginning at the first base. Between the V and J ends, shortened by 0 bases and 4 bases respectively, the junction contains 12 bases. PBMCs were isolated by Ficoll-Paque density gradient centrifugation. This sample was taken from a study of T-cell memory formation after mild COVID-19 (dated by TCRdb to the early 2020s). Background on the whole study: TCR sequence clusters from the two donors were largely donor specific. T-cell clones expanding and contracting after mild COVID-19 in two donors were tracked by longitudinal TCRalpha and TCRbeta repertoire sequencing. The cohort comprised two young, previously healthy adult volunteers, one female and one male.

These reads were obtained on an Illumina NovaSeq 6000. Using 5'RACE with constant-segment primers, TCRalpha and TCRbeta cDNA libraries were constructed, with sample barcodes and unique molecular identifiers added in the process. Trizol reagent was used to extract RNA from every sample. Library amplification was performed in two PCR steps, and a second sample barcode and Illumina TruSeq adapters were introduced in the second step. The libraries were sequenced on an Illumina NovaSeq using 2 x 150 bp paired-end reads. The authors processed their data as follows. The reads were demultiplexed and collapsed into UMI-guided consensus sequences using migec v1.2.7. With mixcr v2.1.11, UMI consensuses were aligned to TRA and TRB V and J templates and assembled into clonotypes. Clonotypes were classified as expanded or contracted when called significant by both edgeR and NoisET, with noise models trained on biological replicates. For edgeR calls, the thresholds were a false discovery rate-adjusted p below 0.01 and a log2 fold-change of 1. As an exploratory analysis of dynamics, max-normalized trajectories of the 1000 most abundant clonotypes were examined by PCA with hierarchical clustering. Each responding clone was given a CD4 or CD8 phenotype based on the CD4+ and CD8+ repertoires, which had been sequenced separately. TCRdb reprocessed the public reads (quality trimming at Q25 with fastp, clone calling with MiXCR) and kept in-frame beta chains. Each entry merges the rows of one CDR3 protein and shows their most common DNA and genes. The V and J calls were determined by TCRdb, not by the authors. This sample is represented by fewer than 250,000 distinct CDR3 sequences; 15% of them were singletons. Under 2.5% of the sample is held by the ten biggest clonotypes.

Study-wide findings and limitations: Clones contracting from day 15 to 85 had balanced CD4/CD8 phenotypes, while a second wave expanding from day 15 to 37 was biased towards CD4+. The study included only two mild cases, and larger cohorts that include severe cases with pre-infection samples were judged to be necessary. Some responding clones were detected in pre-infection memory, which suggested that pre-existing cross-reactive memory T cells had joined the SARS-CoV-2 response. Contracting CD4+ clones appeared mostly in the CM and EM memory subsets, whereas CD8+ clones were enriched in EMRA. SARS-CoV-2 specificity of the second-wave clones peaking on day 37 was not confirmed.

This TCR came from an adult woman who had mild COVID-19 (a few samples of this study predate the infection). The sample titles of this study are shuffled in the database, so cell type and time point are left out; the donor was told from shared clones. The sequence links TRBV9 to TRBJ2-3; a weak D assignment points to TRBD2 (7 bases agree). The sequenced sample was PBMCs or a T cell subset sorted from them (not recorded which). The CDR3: CASSVDGGRADTQYF. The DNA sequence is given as TGTGCCAGCAGCGTAGACGGGGGGCGGGCAGATACGCAGTATTTT.